The 25 T cell receptor beta chains below were found in one sample sequenced in a study of spatial heterogeneity in lung cancer. TCRdb re-called the 5' RACE reads with MiXCR, one entry per CDR3 protein. This sample yields around 23,000 distinct CDR3 sequences, of which about 3.3% are seen a single time; roughly 26% belongs to the top ten. The sample's time point: sample taken at primary tumor resection. Whole RNA obtained from tumor, nontumor lung or frozen PBMC underwent sequencing without sorting. Sequencing was performed on PBMCs, taken at surgery. These receptors came from a female donor with early-stage non-small cell lung cancer.

This clonotype was detected many times. V and J are TRBV7-8 and TRBJ2-7; unclear D gene. This CDR3 has 14 residues. The ends were cut back, 2 bases at V and 5 bases at J, with 13 bases in the middle. Germline V gives CDR1 SGHVS, CDR2 FQNEAQ. CDR3 DNA: TGTGCCAGCAGCTTAATGTCTCTCGCCCACGAGCAGTACTTC. This gives the protein CASSLMSLAHEQYF.

In this sample, this clonotype turned up many times. V usage is TRBV5-1 and J usage is TRBJ1-1; possible D gene TRBD1, 5 bases. Trimming removed 1 base at V and 4 bases at J, with 14 bases between. From germline, CDR1 is SGHRS and CDR2 YFSETQ. This CDR3 is built from 15 residues. CDR3 nucleotide sequence: TGCGCCAGCAGCTTGTTCCAGGGAATCACCACTGAAGCTTTCTTT. It specifies CASSLFQGITTEAFF.

This clonotype occurred many times. This chain joins TRBV5-1 and TRBJ1-1; TRBD1 matches 8 bases. Looked up from germline, CDR1 is SGHRS and CDR2 is YFSETQ. The CDR3 consists of 14 residues. Trimming took 0 bases from V and 5 from J; bases not matched to a gene: 3. Here the CDR3 DNA reads TGCGCCAGCAGCTTGGGACAGGGGATGACTGAAGCTTTCTTT. Encoded protein: CASSLGQGMTEAFF.

This clonotype was seen ten or more times. V usage is TRBV25-1 and J usage is TRBJ2-1; D not resolved. CDR3 length equals 16 residues. Germline V gene sequence: CDR1 MGHDK, CDR2 SYGVNS. Trimming pared 0 bases from V and 0 bases from J, leaving 9 bases between. CDR3 sequence: CASSEYEQNSYNEQFF. Written as DNA, the CDR3 is TGTGCCAGCAGTGAATATGAACAGAACTCCTACAATGAGCAGTTCTTC.

The gene calls are TRBV2 and TRBJ2-5; TRBD1 agrees at 8 bases. The length of the CDR3 is 14 residues. CDR1 SNHLY and CDR2 FYNNEI come from the germline V gene. The J segment lost 2 bases and the V segment lost 5 bases, leaving 4 bases of the junction unmatched. The CDR3 spells CASSLDRDQETQYF. The CDR3 DNA is TGTGCCAGCAGTCTGGACAGGGATCAAGAGACCCAGTACTTC. The variable domain in full, completed from reference TRBV2 and TRBJ2-5, reads EPEVTQTPSHQVTQMGQEVILRCVPISNHLYFYWYRQILGQKVEFLVSFYNNEISEKSEIFDDQFSVERPDGSNFTLKIRSTKLEDSAMYFCASSLDRDQETQYFGPGTRLLVL.

This clonotype was detected many times. The chain recombines TRBV5-1 with TRBJ2-3, with D unclear. The V end was cut by 0 bases, the J end by 0 bases, with 8 bases between. The CDR3 sequence is 15 residues long. Germline V lookup: CDR1 SGHRS, CDR2 YFSETQ. In nucleotides, the CDR3 is TGCGCCAGCAGCTTGGCGACGGACAGCACAGATACGCAGTATTTT. As protein: CASSLATDSTDTQYF.

V and J are TRBV27 and TRBJ2-7, with 11 bases identical to TRBD2. The CDR3 length is 15 residues. V gave up 4 bases and J gave up 5 bases; unmatched junction bases: 7. In germline, CDR1 is MNHEY, CDR2 SMNVEV (reference sequence). The CDR3 sequence: CASSSASGRKHEQYF. As DNA, the CDR3 is TGTGCCAGCAGTTCCGCTAGCGGGAGGAAGCACGAGCAGTACTTC.

This clonotype has ten or more counts. The chain employs TRBV27 and TRBJ2-1; TRBD1 matches at 8 bases. V lost 5 bases and J lost 2; bases outside the gene matches: 8. The CDR3 totals 16 residues. Germline values: CDR1 MNHEY, CDR2 SMNVEV (reference sequence). This CDR3 is CASSPRDRRTYNEQFF. CDR3 in DNA: TGTGCCAGCAGTCCCCGGGACAGGAGGACCTACAATGAGCAGTTCTTC.

This clonotype was picked up many times. The V and J genes are TRBV2 and TRBJ2-1; 7 bases agree with TRBD2. CDR3 size: 13 residues. The V gene's germline CDR1 is SNHLY and CDR2 FYNNEI. The J segment lost 6 bases and the V segment lost 5 bases, leaving 4 bases of the junction unmatched. CDR3 sequence reads: CASSRDYLNEQFF. CDR3 nucleotide sequence: TGTGCCAGCAGTAGGGACTACCTCAATGAGCAGTTCTTC.

This clonotype was observed at least ten times. The rearrangement uses TRBV29-1 and TRBJ2-3; 10 nucleotides agree with TRBD2. The germline V gene encodes CDR1 SQVTM and CDR2 ANQGSEA. The V and J ends lost 3 bases and 2 bases, in that order; junction bases with no gene match: 2. The length of the CDR3 is 14 residues. The CDR3, as DNA: TGCAGCGTTGAGCTAGCGGGAGCCACAGATACGCAGTATTTT. This encodes CSVELAGATDTQYF.

Many counts were recorded for this clonotype. The chain recombines TRBV2 with TRBJ1-2; D is unresolved. In germline, CDR1 is SNHLY, CDR2 FYNNEI. V was trimmed by 3 bases and J by 1 base, leaving 12 bases between them. The length of the CDR3 is 15 residues. CDR3 bases: TGTGCCAGCAGTGATTGGGGATCTAGTAACTATGGCTACACCTTC. It specifies CASSDWGSSNYGYTF.

This clonotype was seen repeatedly, ten times or more. V gene TRBV12-3 or TRBV12-4 combines with J gene TRBJ1-1; D is possibly TRBD1 (6 bases). The CDR3 spans 14 residues. The V end was cut by 6 bases, the J end by 11 bases, with 22 bases between. In DNA, the CDR3 is TGTGCCAGCAGCGCGACAGGCCGGGGTTATGCGGCTTTCTTT. This gives the protein CASSATGRGYAAFF.

This clonotype came up many times. V and J are TRBV5-1 and TRBJ2-5; 7 bases match TRBD1. Germline assignment: CDR1 SGHRS and CDR2 YFSETQ. The CDR3 contains 13 residues. The ends lost 7 bases at V and 3 bases at J; junction bases unmatched: 6. The CDR3, as DNA: TGCGCCAGCGGAACCGGGACAGAAGAGACCCAGTACTTC. Protein: CASGTGTEETQYF.

This clonotype was recorded many times. The rearrangement links TRBV27 to TRBJ1-1, with D uncertain. This CDR3 region has 16 residues. Germline V gene sequence: CDR1 MNHEY, CDR2 SMNVEV (reference sequence). V dropped 1 base and J dropped 0 bases, with 12 bases sitting between them. The CDR3 here is CASSLLLDRMNTEAFF. CDR3 DNA: TGTGCCAGCAGTTTATTACTAGACCGAATGAACACTGAAGCTTTCTTT.

This clonotype came up many times. The rearrangement joins TRBV20-1 to TRBJ2-7; 10 nucleotides line up with TRBD2. This CDR3 contains 14 residues. The V and J ends lost 3 bases and 2 bases, in that order; junction bases with no gene match: 4. Germline loops: CDR1 DFQATT, CDR2 SNEGSKA (reference sequence). CDR3: CSASFLAGAYEQYF. For the CDR3, the DNA is TGCAGTGCTAGCTTCCTAGCGGGGGCCTACGAGCAGTACTTC.

About this clonotype itself: This may come from a read error, since a much larger clone is one base off. The chain recombines TRBV27 with TRBJ2-6; maybe TRBD2 (7 bases). CDR1 MNHEY and CDR2 SMNVEV come from the germline V gene (reference sequence). The CDR3 is made up of 16 amino acids. This CDR3 is CASSLPPGGGANALTF. The CDR3, as DNA: TGTGCCAGCAGTTTACCGCCCGGAGGGGGGGCCAACGCCCTGACTTTC.

In this sample, this clonotype turned up many times. The chain combines TRBV27 with TRBJ2-7; TRBD1 matches 8 bases. This CDR3 region has 14 residues. With 4 bases clipped from V and 3 bases from J, the junction kept 5 bases outside the gene matches. Germline V gives CDR1 MNHEY, CDR2 SMNVEV (reference sequence). CDR3 in DNA: TGTGCCAGCAGTTCATTCGGGACAGGCTACGAGCAGTACTTC. It translates to CASSSFGTGYEQYF.

This clonotype showed up many times. J is TRBJ2-2 and V is TRBV3-1; 10 bases agree with TRBD2. The V gene end was trimmed by 7 bases and the J gene end by 3 bases; junction bases not matched to a gene: 11. The germline V gene has CDR1 LGHDT and CDR2 YNNKEL (reference sequence). This CDR3 spans 17 amino acids. CDR3 residues: CASTPGWLAGDTGELFF. The DNA for the CDR3 is TGTGCCAGCACACCCGGGTGGCTAGCGGGGGACACCGGGGAGCTGTTTTTT.

This clonotype was picked up many times. V and J are TRBV10-3 and TRBJ2-3; either TRBD1 or TRBD2 may supply D (6 bases each). The CDR3 is 16 residues long. The germline V and J ends were trimmed by 1 base and 6 bases, with 17 bases remaining between them. Germline loops: CDR1 ENHRY, CDR2 SYGVKD. The CDR3 DNA is TGTGCCATCAGTGAGTTGACTAGGGGGTCCGGGGATACGCAGTATTTT. Translating gives CAISELTRGSGDTQYF.

The table lists this clonotype with many counts. This sequence joins TRBV11-2 and TRBJ1-5; D is ambiguous. The CDR3 has 13 residues. In germline, CDR1 is SGHAT, CDR2 FQNNGV. Trimming took 1 base from V and 6 from J, leaving 7 bases between them. CDR3 nucleotides: TGTGCCAGCAGCTTAGCGGGCGCTCAGCCCCAGCATTTT. This gives the protein CASSLAGAQPQHF.

The chain is built from TRBV19 and TRBJ1-2; D remains unclear. V gave up 3 bases and J gave up 2 bases, with 13 bases separating them. The CDR3 loop spans 15 amino acids. Germline V gene lookup returns CDR1 LNHDA and CDR2 SQIVND (reference sequence). The CDR3 reads CASSISTRNNYGYTF. The CDR3 DNA reads as TGTGCCAGTAGTATTTCGACACGGAACAACTATGGCTACACCTTC.

This clonotype was counted many times. The chain joins TRBV6-2 or TRBV6-3 to TRBJ2-3, with 7 nucleotides matching TRBD1. From germline, CDR1 is MNHEY and CDR2 SVGEGT. The CDR3 has 16 residues. V lost 6 bases to trimming and J lost 2 bases; unmatched junction nucleotides: 11. The DNA for the CDR3 is TGTGCCAGCAGAATCTCCGCGACAGGGTACACAGATACGCAGTATTTT. Its translation is CASRISATGYTDTQYF.

V usage is TRBV9 and J usage is TRBJ2-1; D is tentatively TRBD1 or TRBD2 (5 bases each). The CDR3 is 16 amino acids. Trimming cost V 3 bases and J 2 bases, with 15 bases left between them. Germline CDR1 reads SGDLS; CDR2 reads YYNGEE. The CDR3 region has the DNA TGTGCCAGCAGCGAAAGAGGGGACCCTACCTACAATGAGCAGTTCTTC. The encoded protein is CASSERGDPTYNEQFF.

This clonotype was picked up many times. The chain has TRBV10-1 and TRBJ2-3; D is undetermined. The CDR3 has 13 residues. CDR1 WNHNN and CDR2 SYGVQD come from the germline V gene (reference sequence). V gave up 1 base and J gave up 2 bases, with 4 bases separating them. The CDR3: CASSEFVTDTQYF. CDR3 in DNA: TGCGCCAGCAGTGAGTTCGTCACAGATACGCAGTATTTT.

This clonotype appeared many times. The chain is built from TRBV12-3 or TRBV12-4 and TRBJ2-5; 10 bases are shared with TRBD1. V was pared by 7 bases and J by 2 bases, with 1 base of the junction left unmatched. The CDR3 runs 13 residues. The CDR3 DNA follows: TGTGCCAGCAAGGACAGGGGGCAAGAGACCCAGTACTTC. Protein product: CASKDRGQETQYF.